This is a list of T cell receptor beta chains from one sample in a study of blood T cell repertoires in COVID-19. The repertoire was sequenced with immunoSEQ multiplex PCR; TCRdb's copy has only in-frame clones and lacks some. The sample contains tens of thousands of clones, about nine tenths of which appear only once. What was sequenced was peripheral blood. Receptor source: a human donor in a cohort sampled during active COVID-19. CDR3s include the opening cysteine and the closing phenylalanine or tryptophan. Fields, in order: clone size, J gene, V gene, D gene, CDR3 protein, CDR3 DNA. A D gene is named only where the DNA matches it firmly. The size of a clone is reported for some rows only, either as once, few or many, or as a class for expanded clones.

size: -; J: TRBJ2-1; V: TRBV11-3; D: TRBD2; CDR3: CASSLAPGTSGGQYNEQFF; DNA: TGTGCCAGCAGCTTAGCACCCGGGACTAGCGGGGGCCAGTACAATGAGCAGTTCTTC
size: -; J: TRBJ2-2; V: TRBV28; D: TRBD2; CDR3: CASRSAGGGTGELFF; DNA: TGTGCCAGCAGATCGGCGGGAGGGGGAACCGGGGAGCTGTTTTTT
size: -; J: TRBJ2-4; V: TRBV9; D: TRBD2; CDR3: CASSVGLAGALGENIQYF; DNA: TGTGCCAGCAGCGTAGGTCTAGCGGGGGCCTTGGGGGAAAACATTCAGTACTTC
size: -; J: TRBJ2-3; V: TRBV6-6; D: TRBD2; CDR3: CASSYGLAFGTDTQYF; DNA: TGTGCCAGCAGTTACGGACTAGCGTTTGGGACAGATACGCAGTATTTT
size: -; J: TRBJ1-5; V: TRBV28; D: -; CDR3: CASSLQVQPQHF; DNA: TGTGCCAGCAGTTTACAGGTTCAGCCCCAGCATTTT
size: -; J: TRBJ2-5; V: TRBV9; D: TRBD2; CDR3: CASSLGLFLETQYF; DNA: TGTGCCAGCAGCTTGGGACTATTTCTAGAGACCCAGTACTTC
size: -; J: TRBJ2-5; V: TRBV3-1/TRBV3-2; D: TRBD2; CDR3: CASSPAMVAGGGETQYF; DNA: TGTGCCAGCAGCCCAGCGATGGTAGCGGGAGGGGGAGAGACCCAGTACTTC
size: -; J: TRBJ2-5; V: TRBV11-2; D: TRBD2; CDR3: CASSGLAEETQYF; DNA: TGTGCCAGCAGCGGACTAGCGGAAGAGACCCAGTACTTC
size: -; J: TRBJ1-4; V: TRBV25-1; D: -; CDR3: CASSDSGTGKLFF; DNA: TGTGCCAGCAGTGATTCAGGGACTGGAAAACTGTTTTTT
size: -; J: TRBJ1-5; V: TRBV28; D: -; CDR3: CASSRTVEGQPQHF; DNA: TGTGCCAGCAGCAGGACAGTGGAAGGTCAGCCCCAGCATTTT
size: few; J: TRBJ1-3; V: TRBV5-8; D: -; CDR3: CASSLAPGSGNTIYF; DNA: TGTGCCAGCAGCTTGGCCCCAGGCTCTGGAAACACCATATATTTT
size: -; J: TRBJ1-2; V: TRBV16; D: TRBD1; CDR3: CASSPPLGQGTFYGYTF; DNA: TGTGCCAGCAGCCCCCCACTCGGACAGGGGACTTTCTATGGCTACACCTTC
size: -; J: TRBJ2-7; V: TRBV21-1; D: -; CDR3: CASSRGTSGSEQYF; DNA: TGTGCCAGCAGCAGAGGGACTAGCGGGAGCGAGCAGTACTTC
size: -; J: TRBJ2-1; V: TRBV10-3; D: TRBD2; CDR3: CAISETLAGSGDNEQFF; DNA: TGTGCCATCAGTGAGACACTAGCGGGTTCCGGGGACAATGAGCAGTTCTTC
size: medium-sized; J: TRBJ1-5; V: TRBV19; D: -; CDR3: CASSTTWSNQPQHF; DNA: TGTGCCAGTAGTACTACCTGGAGTAATCAGCCCCAGCATTTT
size: -; J: TRBJ2-3; V: TRBV7-3; D: -; CDR3: CASSLGLEGGTDTQYF; DNA: TGTGCCAGCAGCTTAGGTCTAGAAGGGGGCACAGATACGCAGTATTTT
size: -; J: TRBJ1-1; V: TRBV30; D: TRBD1; CDR3: CAWSLPGQGTEAFF; DNA: TGTGCCTGGAGCCTCCCCGGACAGGGGACTGAAGCTTTCTTT
size: -; J: TRBJ1-4; V: TRBV28; D: -; CDR3: CANPGLGEKLFF; DNA: TGTGCCAACCCGGGGTTAGGTGAAAAACTGTTTTTT
size: -; J: TRBJ1-2; V: TRBV5-1; D: TRBD1; CDR3: CASSLGGTDGYTF; DNA: TGCGCCAGCAGCTTGGGAGGGACAGATGGCTACACCTTC
size: -; J: TRBJ2-3; V: TRBV7-2; D: -; CDR3: CASSQRGFADTQYF; DNA: TGTGCCAGCAGCCAGAGGGGGTTTGCAGATACGCAGTATTTT
size: -; J: TRBJ1-1; V: TRBV5-8; D: -; CDR3: CASSYLDTVVAEAFF; DNA: TGTGCCAGCAGCTACCTCGATACGGTTGTGGCTGAAGCTTTCTTT
size: -; J: TRBJ2-1; V: TRBV5-4; D: TRBD2; CDR3: CASRLAGGLHNEQFF; DNA: TGTGCCAGCAGGTTAGCGGGAGGGCTACACAATGAGCAGTTCTTC
size: -; J: TRBJ2-1; V: TRBV9; D: -; CDR3: CASSPLATSYNEQFF; DNA: TGTGCCAGCAGCCCCCTAGCGACTTCCTACAATGAGCAGTTCTTC
size: -; J: TRBJ2-7; V: TRBV11-3; D: -; CDR3: CASSLDPRGTGEQYF; DNA: TGTGCCAGCAGCTTAGACCCCCGGGGAACGGGCGAGCAGTACTTC
size: -; J: TRBJ2-7; V: TRBV7-6; D: TRBD2; CDR3: CASSLGLAGGVYEQYF; DNA: TGTGCCAGCAGCTTAGGCCTAGCGGGAGGAGTATACGAGCAGTACTTC
size: -; J: TRBJ1-6; V: TRBV5-6; D: -; CDR3: CASSLTRGAYSPLHF; DNA: TGTGCCAGCAGCTTAACACGGGGGGCCTATTCACCCCTCCACTTT
size: -; J: TRBJ2-5; V: TRBV4-3; D: -; CDR3: CASSQEEVTGTQYF; DNA: TGCGCCAGCAGCCAAGAGGAAGTTACGGGGACCCAGTACTTC
size: -; J: TRBJ1-1; V: TRBV7-2; D: -; CDR3: CASSKLGLMNTEAFF; DNA: TGTGCCAGCAGCAAACTAGGGTTGATGAACACTGAAGCTTTCTTT
size: -; J: TRBJ1-6; V: TRBV6-5; D: -; CDR3: CASSYSRGNSPLHF; DNA: TGTGCCAGCAGTTACTCAAGGGGTAATTCACCCCTCCACTTT
size: -; J: TRBJ2-1; V: TRBV14; D: TRBD1; CDR3: CASSGQGGGEQFF; DNA: TGTGCCAGCAGCGGACAGGGTGGGGGTGAGCAGTTCTTC
size: -; J: TRBJ2-1; V: TRBV18; D: TRBD1; CDR3: CASSPDRGRGNEQFF; DNA: TGTGCCAGCTCACCGGACAGGGGCAGAGGGAATGAGCAGTTCTTC
size: -; J: TRBJ2-5; V: TRBV9; D: -; CDR3: CASSVEGVAQETQYF; DNA: TGTGCCAGCAGCGTAGAGGGGGTTGCCCAAGAGACCCAGTACTTC
size: -; J: TRBJ1-2; V: TRBV6-5; D: TRBD1; CDR3: CASRLTGTAAGYTF; DNA: TGTGCCAGCAGGTTAACCGGGACAGCCGCGGGCTACACCTTC
size: -; J: TRBJ2-7; V: TRBV14; D: -; CDR3: CASSPLYSYEQYF; DNA: TGTGCCAGCAGCCCTCTCTACTCCTACGAGCAGTACTTC
size: -; J: TRBJ2-7; V: TRBV19; D: -; CDR3: CASSIEQGYEQYF; DNA: TGTGCCAGTAGTATAGAACAGGGCTACGAGCAGTACTTC
size: -; J: TRBJ2-7; V: TRBV7-2; D: -; CDR3: CASSLTRLSYEQYF; DNA: TGTGCCAGCAGCTTAACCAGGCTATCCTACGAGCAGTACTTC
size: -; J: TRBJ1-3; V: TRBV2; D: TRBD1; CDR3: CASIIQGASGNTIYF; DNA: TGTGCCAGCATCATACAGGGGGCCTCTGGAAACACCATATATTTT
size: once; J: TRBJ2-3; V: TRBV6-4; D: -; CDR3: CASSDSYLADTQYF; DNA: TGTGCCAGCAGTGACTCTTACCTAGCAGATACGCAGTATTTT
size: -; J: TRBJ1-4; V: TRBV27; D: -; CDR3: CASRSTTTNEKLFF; DNA: TGTGCCAGCAGGTCAACAACAACTAATGAAAAACTGTTTTTT
size: -; J: TRBJ2-1; V: TRBV24-1; D: -; CDR3: CATSDLQGSYNEQFF; DNA: TGTGCCACCAGTGATTTGCAGGGTTCCTACAATGAGCAGTTCTTC
size: few; J: TRBJ2-1; V: TRBV19; D: TRBD2; CDR3: CASTLQASGHNEQFF; DNA: TGTGCCAGTACCCTTCAGGCTAGCGGACACAATGAGCAGTTCTTC
size: few; J: TRBJ2-3; V: TRBV4-2; D: -; CDR3: CASGDRDIRVTDTQYF; DNA: TGTGCCAGCGGGGACCGGGACATAAGGGTCACAGATACGCAGTATTTT
size: -; J: TRBJ2-3; V: TRBV30; D: -; CDR3: CAWSANRGTDTQYF; DNA: TGTGCCTGGAGCGCGAACAGGGGCACAGATACGCAGTATTTT
size: few; J: TRBJ2-5; V: TRBV4-1; D: TRBD1; CDR3: CASSQEGTGPQETQYF; DNA: TGCGCCAGCAGCCAAGAAGGGACAGGGCCCCAAGAGACCCAGTACTTC
size: -; J: TRBJ2-3; V: TRBV5-4; D: TRBD1; CDR3: CASSSGGDPGQGIHTQYF; DNA: TGTGCCAGCAGCTCCGGTGGGGATCCGGGACAGGGAATCCATACGCAGTATTTT
size: few; J: TRBJ1-6; V: TRBV7-2; D: TRBD1; CDR3: CASSNDRVVGPLHF; DNA: TGTGCCAGCAGCAATGACAGGGTGGTAGGGCCCCTCCACTTT
size: -; J: TRBJ2-2; V: TRBV7-2; D: -; CDR3: CASSLGGILNTGELFF; DNA: TGTGCCAGCAGCTTAGGAGGGATACTGAACACCGGGGAGCTGTTTTTT
size: -; J: TRBJ1-6; V: TRBV4-3; D: -; CDR3: CASSFTGENSPLHF; DNA: TGCGCCAGCAGTTTCACCGGGGAGAATTCACCCCTCCACTTT
size: -; J: TRBJ2-2; V: TRBV11-3; D: -; CDR3: CASSLGRLNTGELFF; DNA: TGTGCCAGCAGCTTAGGCAGGCTCAACACCGGGGAGCTGTTTTTT
size: once; J: TRBJ2-1; V: TRBV7-2; D: TRBD2; CDR3: CASSLVASGGFNEQFF; DNA: TGTGCCAGCAGCTTAGTCGCCAGCGGGGGTTTTAATGAGCAGTTCTTC
size: once; J: TRBJ2-1; V: TRBV2; D: TRBD2; CDR3: CASLAGVGYNEQFF; DNA: TGTGCCAGTTTAGCGGGGGTCGGGTACAATGAGCAGTTCTTC
size: -; J: TRBJ1-3; V: TRBV6-6; D: TRBD1; CDR3: CASSLTGQMGYGNTIYF; DNA: TGTGCCAGCAGTCTAACGGGACAGATGGGTTACGGAAACACCATATATTTT
size: -; J: TRBJ2-2; V: TRBV12-5; D: -; CDR3: CASGLSGNTGELFF; DNA: TGTGCTAGTGGTTTATCAGGAAACACCGGGGAGCTGTTTTTT
size: -; J: TRBJ2-1; V: TRBV11-3; D: TRBD2; CDR3: CASSLGTSGYYNEQFF; DNA: TGTGCCAGCAGCTTAGGGACTAGCGGGTACTACAATGAGCAGTTCTTC
size: -; J: TRBJ2-1; V: TRBV9; D: TRBD2; CDR3: CASSVARLAGGSSYNEQFF; DNA: TGTGCCAGCAGCGTAGCGCGACTAGCGGGAGGCAGCTCCTACAATGAGCAGTTCTTC
size: -; J: TRBJ1-1; V: TRBV30; D: -; CDR3: CAWSGTAKRGPEAFF; DNA: TGTGCCTGGAGTGGGACGGCTAAACGGGGTCCTGAAGCTTTCTTT
size: -; J: TRBJ1-2; V: TRBV6-1; D: -; CDR3: CASSLQAGMDYGYTF; DNA: TGTGCCAGCAGTTTACAGGCTGGGATGGACTATGGCTACACCTTC